These 27 T cell receptor beta chains were all obtained from the same sample, sequenced in a study of blood T cell repertoires in COVID-19. Here immunoSEQ multiplex PCR was the method, and the copy in TCRdb shows in-frame clones only, minus some. The sample lists about 140,000 clones, 60% to 80% occurring once. The sequencing input was peripheral blood. These receptors were collected from a woman between 50 and 59 years old with active or convalescent COVID-19.

This clone has more than one count but fewer than ten. The chain joins TRBV30 to TRBJ2-3, with 9 bases identical to TRBD2. Trimming cost V 5 bases and J 2 bases; bases outside gene matches: 8. Germline lookup yields CDR1 GTSNPN and CDR2 SVGIG (reference sequence). The CDR3 has 15 amino acids. CDR3 nucleotides: TGTGCCTGGGTGGAGGGGACTAGCTACACAGATACGCAGTATTTT. Amino acid sequence: CAWVEGTSYTDTQYF.

V gene TRBV7-2 combines with J gene TRBJ2-7; 8 nucleotides line up with TRBD1. Germline loops: CDR1 SGHTA, CDR2 FQGNSA. Trimming took 3 bases from V and 6 from J; bases not matched to a gene: 7. The CDR3 is made up of 14 amino acids. CDR3 nucleotides: TGTGCCAGCAGCTTTGACAGGGGATTGGGCGAGCAGTACTTC. Its translation: CASSFDRGLGEQYF.

This chain links TRBV4-1 with TRBJ1-1; perhaps TRBD1 as D (6 bases). V was cut by 0 bases and J by 2 bases, with 13 bases left in between. The CDR3 length is 16 residues. The germline V gene encodes CDR1 MGHRA and CDR2 YSYEKL. Here the CDR3 DNA reads TGCGCCAGCAGCCAAGAAGGGGGAGGGCTAAACACTGAAGCTTTCTTT. It yields the protein CASSQEGGGLNTEAFF.

This clone was detected only once. The chain links TRBV2 to TRBJ1-2; D is ambiguous. The CDR3 extends over 13 amino acids. The germline V gene has CDR1 SNHLY and CDR2 FYNNEI. Trimming took 5 bases from V and 8 from J, leaving 15 bases between them. In DNA, the CDR3 is TGTGCCAGCAGTACCGACACCGCCGAAGGCTACACCTTC. Translating gives CASSTDTAEGYTF. Based on the CDR3 plus reference TRBV2 and TRBJ1-2, the full variable domain is EPEVTQTPSHQVTQMGQEVILRCVPISNHLYFYWYRQILGQKVEFLVSFYNNEISEKSEIFDDQFSVERPDGSNFTLKIRSTKLEDSAMYFCASSTDTAEGYTFGSGTRLTVV.

The V gene is TRBV3-1 (or the pseudogene TRBV3-2), the J gene TRBJ1-5; tentative D call: TRBD1 (6 bases). The germline V and J ends were trimmed by 4 bases and 0 bases, with 10 bases remaining between them. Germline V CDR1 and CDR2: LGHDT, YNNKEL (reference sequence). The CDR3 is made up of 15 amino acids. This chain's CDR3 is CASSPTGSSNQPQHF. DNA of the CDR3: TGTGCCAGCAGCCCCACAGGGAGTAGCAATCAGCCCCAGCATTTT.

The V and J genes are TRBV10-3 and TRBJ2-1; 7 bases line up with TRBD1. V lost 6 bases and J lost 2; bases outside the gene matches: 7. The germline CDR1 and CDR2 sequences are ENHRY and SYGVKD. The CDR3 is 15 residues long. The CDR3 is CAIRRDSPTYNEQFF. CDR3 sequence (DNA): TGTGCCATCAGAAGGGACAGCCCTACCTACAATGAGCAGTTCTTC.

This clone is a singleton in its sample. The rearrangement links TRBV6-6 to TRBJ2-3, with 12 bases fitting TRBD2. The CDR3 covers 16 residues. Germline V gives CDR1 MNHNY, CDR2 SVGAGI (reference sequence). V dropped 4 bases and J dropped 2; count of bases not matched to a gene: 4. This CDR3 is CASSFRLAGDTDTQYF. CDR3 in DNA: TGTGCCAGCAGTTTCAGACTAGCGGGAGACACAGATACGCAGTATTTT.

This chain uses TRBV19 with TRBJ1-2; 7 bases match TRBD1. Germline loops: CDR1 LNHDA, CDR2 SQIVND (reference sequence). V dropped 4 bases and J dropped 7; count of bases not matched to a gene: 6. The CDR3 is made up of 13 amino acids. CDR3 nucleotides: TGTGCCAGTAGTACTTACGACAGGGCTGGCTACACCTTC. The encoded protein is CASSTYDRAGYTF.

The V gene is TRBV11-2, the J gene TRBJ1-3, with D tentatively TRBD1 (6 bases). Trimming took off 1 base at V and 3 bases at J, with 13 bases between the two ends. The V gene's germline CDR1 is SGHAT and CDR2 FQNNGV. The CDR3 has 16 residues. This CDR3 is CASSLVGRGFGNTIYF. In DNA form, the CDR3 reads TGTGCCAGCAGCTTAGTGGGCAGGGGATTTGGAAACACCATATATTTT.

The table lists this clone with a few counts. Written as DNA, the CDR3 is TGTGCCACCAGTGATTCCTCTAGCGGGTATAGCACAGATACGCAGTATTTT. Its protein is CATSDSSSGYSTDTQYF. The V gene is TRBV24-1, the J gene TRBJ2-3, with 8 bases fitting TRBD2. CDR1 KGHDR and CDR2 SFDVKD come from the germline V gene. J was trimmed by 0 bases and V by 2 bases; bases with no gene match: 6. The CDR3 contains 17 residues.

The chain joins TRBV18 to TRBJ1-2, with 7 nucleotides matching TRBD1. V lost 2 bases, J lost 6 bases, and 12 bases stayed unmatched. Germline assignment: CDR1 KGHSH and CDR2 LQKENI. The CDR3 contains 16 residues. The CDR3 DNA sequence: TGTGCCAGCTCACCAAACTACTCTGACAGGGCGGATGGCTACACCTTC. Encoded protein: CASSPNYSDRADGYTF.

The chain has TRBV5-1 and TRBJ1-1; TRBD1 matches at 7 bases. The CDR3 loop spans 15 amino acids. J was trimmed by 0 bases and V by 4 bases; bases with no gene match: 6. Per the germline V gene, CDR1 is SGHRS and CDR2 is YFSETQ. The CDR3 loop reads CASSQETGMNTEAFF. For the CDR3, the DNA is TGCGCCAGCAGCCAGGAGACAGGGATGAACACTGAAGCTTTCTTT.

This clone has just one count. The J gene is TRBJ2-7, the V gene TRBV28, with 7 nucleotides matching TRBD1. The CDR3 has 15 residues. Looked up from germline, CDR1 is MDHEN and CDR2 is SYDVKM. The ends lost 3 bases at V and 0 bases at J; junction bases unmatched: 5. The CDR3 DNA reads as TGTGCCAGCAGTTTCCCACAGGGGCACTCCTACGAGCAGTACTTC. It specifies CASSFPQGHSYEQYF.

The genes are TRBV18 and TRBJ1-3; a possible D gene is TRBD1 (6 bases). The length of the CDR3 is 15 residues. V was clipped by 5 bases and J by 0 bases, with 11 bases between them. Germline CDR1 KGHSH, CDR2 LQKENI. The CDR3 region has the DNA TGTGCCAGCTCAGAACAGGGTACCTCTGGAAACACCATATATTTT. Residues: CASSEQGTSGNTIYF.

The chain carries TRBV12-3 or TRBV12-4 and TRBJ2-3, with D possibly matching TRBD1 (6 bases). The CDR3 runs to 12 residues. With 2 bases removed from V and 6 bases from J, the gap between germline ends came to 6 bases. This CDR3 reads CASSLQGDTQYF. The DNA of the CDR3 is TGTGCCAGCAGTTTACAGGGGGATACGCAGTATTTT.

CDR3 DNA sequence: TGTGCCAGCAGCGATTACAGGCTGTATACCTACGAGCAGTACTTC. Protein product: CASSDYRLYTYEQYF. V usage is TRBV7-9 and J usage is TRBJ2-7; D may be TRBD1 (5 bases). V was pared by 5 bases and J by 2 bases, with 16 bases between. Per germline, CDR1 SEHNR and CDR2 FQNEAQ (reference sequence). The CDR3 length is 15 residues.

This sequence joins TRBV7-6 and TRBJ2-1; a possible D gene is TRBD2 (6 bases). Trimming pared 1 base from V and 8 bases from J, leaving 15 bases between. The CDR3 has 15 residues. From germline, CDR1 is SGHVS and CDR2 FNYEAQ. The CDR3 DNA sequence: TGTGCCAGCAGCTTAGAGACTAGTAGGAGGTATGAGCAGTTCTTC. Its translation: CASSLETSRRYEQFF.

This clone was observed once. The rearrangement joins TRBV7-9 to TRBJ2-1; 10 bases agree with TRBD2. The CDR3 contains 15 residues. Germline lookup yields CDR1 SEHNR and CDR2 FQNEAQ (reference sequence). V was clipped by 1 base and J by 6 bases; unmatched bases: 3. The CDR3: CASSLVLAGVNEQFF. Here the CDR3 DNA reads TGTGCCAGCAGCTTAGTGCTAGCGGGGGTCAATGAGCAGTTCTTC.

This clone appeared many times. The chain couples TRBV28 to TRBJ2-7, with TRBD1 matching 8 bases. The CDR3 extends over 17 amino acids. CDR1 and CDR2 from the germline V gene are MDHEN and SYDVKM. V trimming: 4 bases; J trimming: 2 bases; junction bases outside the gene matches: 13. The CDR3 nucleotides are TGTGCCAGCAGTTGGGGGACAGGTACGCCCCGACCCTACGAGCAGTACTTC. Amino acids: CASSWGTGTPRPYEQYF.

This clone showed up many times. V gene TRBV3-1 (or the pseudogene TRBV3-2) combines with J gene TRBJ2-3; no firm D call. Germline V gives CDR1 LGHDT, CDR2 YNNKEL (reference sequence). Trimming took off 0 bases at V and 1 base at J, with 8 bases between the two ends. The CDR3 consists of 15 residues. This chain's CDR3 is CASSQEQLGTDTQYF. As DNA, the CDR3 is TGTGCCAGCAGCCAAGAACAGTTGGGCACAGATACGCAGTATTTT.

The rearrangement links TRBV3-1 (or the pseudogene TRBV3-2) to TRBJ2-5, with 8 nucleotides matching TRBD1. The germline V gene encodes CDR1 LGHDT and CDR2 YNNKEL (reference sequence). The ends lost 0 bases at V and 6 bases at J; junction bases unmatched: 6. The CDR3 has 15 residues. The chain's CDR3 is CASSQDGQGFKTQYF. CDR3 DNA sequence: TGTGCCAGCAGCCAAGATGGACAGGGTTTCAAGACCCAGTACTTC.

The V gene is TRBV19, the J gene TRBJ1-6; the D gene is possibly TRBD1 (5 bases). The CDR3 consists of 14 residues. The germline gives CDR1 LNHDA, CDR2 SQIVND (reference sequence). V lost 8 bases and J 9 bases, leaving 17 bases between the germline ends. The CDR3 nucleotides read TGTGCCAGTTGGGGGAGGAAGGAGTTTTCACCCCTCCACTTT. Translation gives CASWGRKEFSPLHF.

The V call is TRBV29-1, the J call TRBJ1-2; a weak D match, TRBD1 (5 bases). The CDR3 runs to 13 residues. V was pared by 7 bases and J by 4 bases, with 16 bases between. From germline, CDR1 is SQVTM and CDR2 ANQGSEA. CDR3 amino acids: CSAGLRGGYGYTF. The DNA of the CDR3 is TGCAGCGCCGGGCTCCGGGGGGGCTATGGCTACACCTTC.

The rearrangement uses TRBV19 and TRBJ1-3; 7 positions match TRBD1. The CDR3 has 15 residues. Germline CDR1 reads LNHDA; CDR2 reads SQIVND (reference sequence). J lost 0 bases, V lost 9 bases, and 8 bases had no gene match. In DNA form, the CDR3 reads TGTGCCAGCCACCGGGACAGTCTCTCTGGAAACACCATATATTTT. Its protein product is CASHRDSLSGNTIYF.

The gene calls are TRBV14 and TRBJ1-1; 10 bases are a match to TRBD1. This CDR3 has 17 residues. The V gene end was trimmed by 3 bases and the J gene end by 3 bases; junction bases not matched to a gene: 10. Looked up from germline, CDR1 is SGHDN and CDR2 is FVKESK. The CDR3 DNA reads as TGTGCCAGCAGCCACCGGACAGGGGGGTATATTGACACTGAAGCTTTCTTT. Protein: CASSHRTGGYIDTEAFF.

The rearrangement uses TRBV28 and TRBJ2-5, with a possible D match to TRBD1 (6 bases). Germline V gives CDR1 MDHEN, CDR2 SYDVKM. Trimming took 0 bases from V and 7 from J, leaving 15 bases between them. The CDR3 is made up of 15 amino acids. CDR3 sequence: CASSLWRSVGGTQYF. The CDR3 DNA reads as TGTGCCAGCAGTTTATGGCGTTCCGTAGGGGGGACCCAGTACTTC.

The J gene is TRBJ1-1, the V gene TRBV25-1; tentative D call: TRBD1 (5 bases). CDR3 length equals 12 residues. Looked up from germline, CDR1 is MGHDK and CDR2 is SYGVNS. Trimming took 5 bases from V and 4 from J, leaving 8 bases between them. CDR3 residues: CASSQGSTEAFF. The CDR3 DNA sequence: TGTGCCAGCAGTCAGGGATCCACTGAAGCTTTCTTT.